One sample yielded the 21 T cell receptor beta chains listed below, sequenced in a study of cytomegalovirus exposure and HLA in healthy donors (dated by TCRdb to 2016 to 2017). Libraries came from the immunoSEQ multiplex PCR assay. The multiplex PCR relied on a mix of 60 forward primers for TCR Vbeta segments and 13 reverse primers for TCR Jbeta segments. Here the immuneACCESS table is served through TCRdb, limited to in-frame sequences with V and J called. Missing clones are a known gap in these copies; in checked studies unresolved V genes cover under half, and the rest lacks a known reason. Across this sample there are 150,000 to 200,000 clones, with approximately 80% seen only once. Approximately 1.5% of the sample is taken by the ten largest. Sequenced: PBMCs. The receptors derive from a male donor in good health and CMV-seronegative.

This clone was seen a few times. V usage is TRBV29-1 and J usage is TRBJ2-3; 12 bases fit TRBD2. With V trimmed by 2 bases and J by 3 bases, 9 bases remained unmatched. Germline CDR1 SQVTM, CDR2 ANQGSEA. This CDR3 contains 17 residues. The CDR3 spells CSVERSSGGVGTDTQYF. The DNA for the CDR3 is TGCAGCGTTGAACGGTCTAGCGGGGGGGTGGGAACAGATACGCAGTATTTT.

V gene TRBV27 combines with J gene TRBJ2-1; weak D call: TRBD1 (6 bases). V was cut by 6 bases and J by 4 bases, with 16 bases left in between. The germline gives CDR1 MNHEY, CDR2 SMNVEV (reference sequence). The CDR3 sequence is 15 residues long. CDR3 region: CASRLQGSVYNEQFF. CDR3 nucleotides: TGTGCCAGCAGATTACAGGGCTCAGTTTACAATGAGCAGTTCTTC.

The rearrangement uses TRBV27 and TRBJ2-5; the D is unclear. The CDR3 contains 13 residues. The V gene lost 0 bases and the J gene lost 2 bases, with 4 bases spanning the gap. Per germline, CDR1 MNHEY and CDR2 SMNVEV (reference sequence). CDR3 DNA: TGTGCCAGCAGTTTATCTTATCAAGAGACCCAGTACTTC. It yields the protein CASSLSYQETQYF.

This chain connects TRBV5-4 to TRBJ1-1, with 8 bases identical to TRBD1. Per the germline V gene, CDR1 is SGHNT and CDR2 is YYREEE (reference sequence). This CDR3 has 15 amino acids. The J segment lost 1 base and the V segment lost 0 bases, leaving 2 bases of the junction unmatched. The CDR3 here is CASSLGQGKNTEAFF. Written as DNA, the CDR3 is TGTGCCAGCAGCTTGGGACAGGGGAAGAACACTGAAGCTTTCTTT.

The CDR3 spells CASSLEWGGTDTQYF. For the CDR3, the DNA is TGCGCCAGCAGCTTGGAATGGGGGGGCACAGATACGCAGTATTTT. The chain has TRBV5-1 and TRBJ2-3; D may be TRBD2 (6 bases). The CDR3 runs 15 residues. Trimming took off 0 bases at V and 1 base at J, with 9 bases between the two ends. Looked up from germline, CDR1 is SGHRS and CDR2 is YFSETQ.

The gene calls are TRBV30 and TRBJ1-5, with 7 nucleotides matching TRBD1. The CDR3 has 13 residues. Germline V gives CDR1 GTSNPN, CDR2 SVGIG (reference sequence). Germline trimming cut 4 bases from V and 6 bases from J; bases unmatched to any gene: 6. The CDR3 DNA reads TGTGCCTGGACCCACAGGGGTGTTCAGCCCCAGCATTTT. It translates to CAWTHRGVQPQHF.

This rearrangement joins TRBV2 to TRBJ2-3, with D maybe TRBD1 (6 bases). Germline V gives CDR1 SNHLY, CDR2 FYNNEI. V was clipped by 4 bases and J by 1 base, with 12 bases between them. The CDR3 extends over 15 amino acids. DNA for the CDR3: TGTGCCAGCAGTGGAAGACAGGCTGGCACAGATACGCAGTATTTT. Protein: CASSGRQAGTDTQYF.

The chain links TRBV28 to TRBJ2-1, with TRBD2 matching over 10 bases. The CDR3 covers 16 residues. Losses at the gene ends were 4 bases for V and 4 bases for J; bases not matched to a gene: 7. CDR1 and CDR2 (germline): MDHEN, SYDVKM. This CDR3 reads CASSSYSGLAYNEQFF. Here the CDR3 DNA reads TGTGCCAGCAGTTCATACTCGGGACTAGCGTACAATGAGCAGTTCTTC. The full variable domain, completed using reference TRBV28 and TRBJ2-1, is DVKVTQSSRYLVKRTGEKVFLECVQDMDHENMFWYRQDPGLGLRLIYFSYDVKMKEKGDIPEGYSVSREKKERFSLILESASTNQTSMYLCASSSYSGLAYNEQFFGPGTRLTVL.

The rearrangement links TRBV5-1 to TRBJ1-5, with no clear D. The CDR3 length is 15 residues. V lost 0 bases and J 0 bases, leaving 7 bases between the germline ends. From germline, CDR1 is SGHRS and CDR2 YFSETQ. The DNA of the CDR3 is TGCGCCAGCAGCTTGGAAGGAGATAGCAATCAGCCCCAGCATTTT. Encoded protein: CASSLEGDSNQPQHF.

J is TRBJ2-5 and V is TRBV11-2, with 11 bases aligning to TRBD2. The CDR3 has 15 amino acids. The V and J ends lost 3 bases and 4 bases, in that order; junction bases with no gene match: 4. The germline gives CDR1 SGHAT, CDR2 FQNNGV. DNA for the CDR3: TGTGCCAGCAGCTTGGATAGCGGGAGGGTAGAGACCCAGTACTTC. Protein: CASSLDSGRVETQYF.

This CDR3 is CAIGISGSGVYNEQFF. In DNA, the CDR3 is TGTGCCATCGGGATTAGCGGGAGTGGAGTATACAATGAGCAGTTCTTC. The genes are TRBV10-3 and TRBJ2-1, with 9 bases aligning to TRBD2. The CDR3 extends over 16 amino acids. Trimming at V came to 8 bases and at J to 4 bases, leaving 12 bases not matched to a gene. Germline values: CDR1 ENHRY, CDR2 SYGVKD.

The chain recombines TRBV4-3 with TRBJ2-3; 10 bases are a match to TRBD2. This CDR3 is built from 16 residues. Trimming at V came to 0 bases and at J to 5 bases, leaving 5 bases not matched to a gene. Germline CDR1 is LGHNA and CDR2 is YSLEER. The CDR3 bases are TGCGCCAGCAGCCAAGATCAAGCGGGAGGGTTAGATACGCAGTATTTT. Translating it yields CASSQDQAGGLDTQYF.

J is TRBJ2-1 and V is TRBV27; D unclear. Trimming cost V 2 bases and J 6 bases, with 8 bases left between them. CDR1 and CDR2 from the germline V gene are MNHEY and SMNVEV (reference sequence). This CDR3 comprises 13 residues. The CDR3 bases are TGTGCCAGCAGTTTAATGGCGGCCAATGAGCAGTTCTTC. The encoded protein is CASSLMAANEQFF.

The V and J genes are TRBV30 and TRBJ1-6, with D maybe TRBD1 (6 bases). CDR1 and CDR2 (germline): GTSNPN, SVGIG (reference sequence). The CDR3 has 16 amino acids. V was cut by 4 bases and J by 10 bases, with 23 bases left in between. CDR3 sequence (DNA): TGTGCCTGGACGGCCCCCGGGGGGGGTAGGGGGTCACCCCTCCACTTT. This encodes CAWTAPGGGRGSPLHF.

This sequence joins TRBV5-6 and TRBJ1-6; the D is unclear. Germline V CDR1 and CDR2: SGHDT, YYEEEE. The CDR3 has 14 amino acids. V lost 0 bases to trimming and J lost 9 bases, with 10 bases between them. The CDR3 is CASSLGGLSSPLHF. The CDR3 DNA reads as TGTGCCAGCAGCTTGGGAGGGTTAAGTTCACCCCTCCACTTT. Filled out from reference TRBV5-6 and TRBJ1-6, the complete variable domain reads DAGVTQSPTHLIKTRGQQVTLRCSPKSGHDTVSWYQQALGQGPQFIFQYYEEEERQRGNFPDRFSGHQFPNYSSELNVNALLLGDSALYLCASSLGGLSSPLHFGNGTRLTVT.

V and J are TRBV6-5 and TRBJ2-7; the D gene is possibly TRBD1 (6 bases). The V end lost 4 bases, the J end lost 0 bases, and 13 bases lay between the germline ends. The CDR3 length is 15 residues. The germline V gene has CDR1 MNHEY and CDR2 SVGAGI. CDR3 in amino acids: CASSSMTGSSYEQYF. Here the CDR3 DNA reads TGTGCCAGCAGTTCCATGACAGGCAGCTCCTACGAGCAGTACTTC.

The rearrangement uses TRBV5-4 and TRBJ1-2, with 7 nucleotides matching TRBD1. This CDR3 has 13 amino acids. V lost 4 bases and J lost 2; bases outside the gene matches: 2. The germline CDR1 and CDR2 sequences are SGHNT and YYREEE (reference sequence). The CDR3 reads CASSADRNYGYTF. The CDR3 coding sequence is TGTGCCAGCAGCGCGGACAGGAACTATGGCTACACCTTC.

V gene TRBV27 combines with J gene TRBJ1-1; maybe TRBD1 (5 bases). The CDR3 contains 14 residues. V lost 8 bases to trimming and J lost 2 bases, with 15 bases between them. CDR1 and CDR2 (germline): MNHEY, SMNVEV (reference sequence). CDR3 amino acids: CASLRPGGNTEAFF. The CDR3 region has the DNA TGTGCCAGCCTCCGACCCGGGGGAAACACTGAAGCTTTCTTT.

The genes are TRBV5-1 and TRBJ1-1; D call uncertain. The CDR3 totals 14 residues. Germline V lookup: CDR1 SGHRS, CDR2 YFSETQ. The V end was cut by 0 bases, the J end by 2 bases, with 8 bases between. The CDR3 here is CASSLEPGNTEAFF. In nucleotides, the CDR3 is TGCGCCAGCAGCTTGGAGCCGGGTAACACTGAAGCTTTCTTT.

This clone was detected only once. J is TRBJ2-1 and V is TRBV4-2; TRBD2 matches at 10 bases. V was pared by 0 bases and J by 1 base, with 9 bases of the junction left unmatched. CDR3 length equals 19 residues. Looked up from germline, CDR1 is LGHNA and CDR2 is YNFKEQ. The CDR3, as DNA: TGTGCCAGCAGCCAAGAGGGGGTAGGGACTAGCGAGTCCTACAATGAGCAGTTCTTC. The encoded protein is CASSQEGVGTSESYNEQFF.

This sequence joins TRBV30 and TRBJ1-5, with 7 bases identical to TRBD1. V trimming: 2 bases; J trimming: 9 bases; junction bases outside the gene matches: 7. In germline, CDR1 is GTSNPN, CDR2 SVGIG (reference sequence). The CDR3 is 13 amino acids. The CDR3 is CAWSSGQDRPQHF. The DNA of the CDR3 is TGTGCCTGGAGTTCCGGACAGGATCGGCCCCAGCATTTT.